This TCR beta chain is drawn from a study of PD-1 blockade in classical Hodgkin lymphoma. V gave up 0 bases and J gave up 6 bases; unmatched junction bases: 8. Germline CDR1 is MNHEY and CDR2 is SMNVEV (reference sequence). The CDR3 has 16 residues. This clone appeared a single time. The repertoire was sequenced with immunoSEQ multiplex PCR; TCRdb's copy has only in-frame clones and lacks some. This table has approximately 70,000 clones, approximately 94% appearing once. Every patient had relapsed following autologous stem cell transplantation, and cohorts differed in brentuximab vedotin exposure. Patients' outcomes at their best amounted to complete response, partial response or progressive disease.

The sample was peripheral blood mononuclear cells (PBMCs), taken at baseline. The receptor was isolated from a human donor with classical Hodgkin lymphoma. This rearrangement joins TRBV27 to TRBJ2-7; 10 positions agree with TRBD2. CDR3 amino acids: CASSLSPLAGPIEQYF. The CDR3 coding sequence is TGTGCCAGCAGTTTATCCCCACTAGCGGGACCAATCGAGCAGTACTTC.